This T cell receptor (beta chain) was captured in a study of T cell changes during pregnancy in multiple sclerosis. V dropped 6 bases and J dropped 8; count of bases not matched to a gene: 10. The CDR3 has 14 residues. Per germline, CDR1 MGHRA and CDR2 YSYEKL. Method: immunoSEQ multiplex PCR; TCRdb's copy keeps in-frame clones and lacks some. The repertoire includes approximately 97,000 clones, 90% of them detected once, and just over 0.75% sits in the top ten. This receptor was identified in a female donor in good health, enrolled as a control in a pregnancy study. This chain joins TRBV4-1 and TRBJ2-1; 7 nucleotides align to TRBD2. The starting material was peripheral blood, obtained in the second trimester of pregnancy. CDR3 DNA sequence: TGCGCCAGCAGGTCCATGGGGAGGGCGGATGAGCAGTTCTTC. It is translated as CASRSMGRADEQFF.